This is a list of T cell receptor beta chains from one sample in a study of shared clonotypes between healthy human individuals. Some clones are missing from TCRdb's copy, which holds only in-frame ones; the method was immunoSEQ multiplex PCR. The sample carries 450,000 to 600,000 clones, less than 85% recorded once. The sequenced material came from PBMCs. These receptors originate from a woman aged 40 to 50 in good health. Some clones in this sample may be carry-over from other donors' samples. The CDR3 runs from the conserved cysteine through the conserved F or W. The D gene is left open where the match is weak. The listing skips clone size in some rows; elsewhere it reads once, few, many or a size class.

v_gene	abundance	d_gene	j_gene	CDR3aa	CDR3nt
TRBV28	few	TRBD2	TRBJ2-1	CASSSGRGSGKYNEQFF	TGTGCCAGCAGTTCGGGTCGGGGTAGCGGGAAATACAATGAGCAGTTCTTC
TRBV4-1	few	TRBD2	TRBJ2-1	CASSQGTSDYNEQFF	TGCGCCAGCAGCCAAGGGACTAGCGACTACAATGAGCAGTTCTTC
TRBV7-9	.	.	TRBJ1-1	CASSFQGRGEAFF	TGTGCCAGCAGCTTCCAGGGAAGGGGTGAAGCTTTCTTT
TRBV7-2	.	TRBD2	TRBJ2-5	CASSLAFLAGGLEYF	TGTGCCAGCAGCTTAGCCTTTTTAGCGGGAGGGCTAGAGTACTTC
TRBV30	.	.	TRBJ1-1	CAWSGRVKAFF	TGTGCCTGGAGTGGGAGGGTAAAAGCTTTCTTT
TRBV7-6	.	.	TRBJ1-3	CASSWGPLRGAGNTIYF	TGTGCCAGCAGCTGGGGACCCCTGAGGGGCGCTGGAAACACCATATATTTT
TRBV11-2	.	TRBD2	TRBJ2-2	CASSLISSGSYTGELFF	TGTGCCAGCAGCTTAATATCCAGCGGGAGTTACACCGGGGAGCTGTTTTTT
TRBV7-2	.	.	TRBJ2-3	CASSLAARKGADTQYF	TGTGCCAGCAGCTTAGCGGCAAGAAAAGGGGCAGATACGCAGTATTTT
TRBV7-9	.	TRBD2	TRBJ2-7	CASSPLPGAGGDEQYF	TGTGCCAGCAGCCCCCTCCCGGGTGCGGGAGGCGACGAGCAGTACTTC
TRBV27	.	.	TRBJ2-4	CASSLMVGTSGNIQYF	TGTGCCAGCAGTTTAATGGTGGGGACCTCAGGGAACATTCAGTACTTC
TRBV4-2	.	TRBD2	TRBJ2-1	CASSQDPLAGPAEQFF	TGTGCCAGCAGCCAAGATCCCCTAGCGGGACCTGCTGAGCAGTTCTTC
TRBV6-5	.	.	TRBJ1-1	CASSPPGVRNTEAFF	TGTGCCAGCAGCCCCCCCGGGGTGAGGAACACTGAAGCTTTCTTT
TRBV10-1	many	TRBD2	TRBJ2-1	CASNPGLAGDDQFF	TGCGCCAGCAACCCGGGACTAGCGGGAGACGACCAGTTCTTC